Given below is one T cell receptor beta chain in context. The target antigen is unknown. The sample is drawn from a study of OX40 agonist ivuxolimab in advanced cancers. Study in general: Patients were treated with intravenous ivuxolimab, dosed at 0.01 to 10 mg/kg and infused every 2 weeks. Dose-escalation patients were diagnosed with hepatocellular carcinoma, melanoma, renal cell cancer or head and neck cancer. General observations from the study: CD4+ and CD8+ blood T cells expanded clonally by week 6 at 0.1 to 3.0 mg/kg. Some nonresponders likewise displayed low normalized T-cell clonal expansion.

CDR3 length: 14 amino acids. V shed 3 bases and J 3 bases; nucleotides not matched to a gene: 2. Germline CDR1 is SGDLS and CDR2 is YYNGEE. Generated by immunoSEQ multiplex PCR, the TCRdb table keeps only in-frame clones and is missing some. Of some 100,000 clones listed, 90% to 95% were seen once; the top ten hold about 2.6%. This receptor was taken from an adult with an advanced solid tumor such as melanoma, head and neck, liver or kidney cancer. The sequencing here drew on CD4+ or CD8+ T cells sorted from blood, taken in a trial of the OX40 agonist ivuxolimab. V usage is TRBV9 and J usage is TRBJ2-3; 9 positions agree with TRBD2. CDR3: CASSASGGTDTQYF. The CDR3 DNA follows: TGTGCCAGCAGCGCAAGCGGGGGGACAGATACGCAGTATTTT.